This TCR beta chain came from a study of CD8 T cells in ankylosing spondylitis. Findings of the study overall: As for the disease-linked clones, they showed a CD8+ phenotype and occurred at relatively low frequencies in peripheral blood. In ankylosing spondylitis patients, matched synovial fluid reportedly showed significant enrichment of disease-linked clones.

Using its own MiXCR run on the 5' RACE reads, TCRdb lists one record per CDR3 protein. Among 200,000 to 250,000 distinct CDR3 sequences listed, approximately 8% were seen once. This clonotype showed up many times. Its antigen is still unknown. The trim removed 6 bases at V and 5 bases at J, leaving 12 bases unmatched. This CDR3 has 14 residues. The germline CDR1 and CDR2 sequences are SQVTM and ANQGSEA. The sequenced sample was blood, either unsorted or a sorted T cell fraction (not recorded which). The sequence was collected from a female donor with ankylosing spondylitis or in good health (not recorded which). The chain recombines TRBV29-1 with TRBJ1-1; 7 positions match TRBD1. CDR3 sequence: CSVRETGSRTEAFF. The DNA for the CDR3 is TGCAGCGTGCGGGAGACAGGGAGTCGGACTGAAGCTTTCTTT.